This T cell receptor (beta chain) was sequenced in a study of T-cell reconstitution after alpha-beta-depleted transplantation in children (dated by TCRdb to the mid-2010s). About the full investigation: T-cell immune reconstitution after TCRalphabeta/CD19-depleted allogeneic hematopoietic cell transplantation in children was quantitatively tracked in the study by means of TCR repertoire profiling. Study-wide conclusions, independent of this receptor: The high TCRbeta diversity at day 60 in some patients was ascribed to recipient T cells and intrathymic progenitors that had survived conditioning. Over the following months the frequencies of hyperexpanded clones went down, and after one year T-cell counts and TCRbeta diversity were mostly credited to newly produced T cells. About two months after transplant, the apparently early recovery of alphabetaT-cell counts reportedly depended on just several hundred clones that had expanded rapidly and came from non-depleted graft cells.

The treatment or condition label corresponds to: allogeneic hematopoietic cell transplantation with graft depleted of TCRalphabeta T cells and CD19 B cells. TCRalphabeta/CD19-depleted allogeneic hematopoietic cell grafts were given to the transplant recipients, all of whom were children. The library was built by means of PCR. Sequencer: Illumina HiSeq 2500. TCR libraries were prepared with molecular barcoding, using unique molecular identifiers to normalize TCRbeta repertoire quantification. In TCRdb, the public reads were trimmed at Q25 with fastp and aligned with MiXCR, with productive beta chains retained. Rows are unified per CDR3 protein, each entry keeping the most common DNA and genes. The sample includes a few hundred thousand distinct CDR3 sequences, with over 9% observed a single time. Approximately 7% of the sample belongs to the ten largest clones. CDR1 is given as SGHRS and CDR2 as YFSETQ, both from the germline V gene. V is shortened by 6 bases, J by 5 bases, and the region joining them spans 12 bases. The CDR3 spans 12 residues, from the cysteine through the phenylalanine. The read is trimmed to its CDR3 DNA, 36 bases read in frame from base 1.

This clonotype has only a few counts. The antigen this receptor binds is unknown. There are no base qualities to consult, and no much larger clone falls within one base. The sequencing used PBMCs, collected before TCRalphabeta/CD19-depleted stem cell transplant. This receptor was identified in a boy less than two years old with acute myeloid leukemia, due to receive a stem cell transplant. The chain uses TRBV5-1 and TRBJ2-7; the D gene cannot be resolved beyond TRBD1 or TRBD2, each matching 6 bases. The DNA is TGCGCCAGCAATGGGGGGCTCGACGAGCAGTACTTC. It encodes CASNGGLDEQYF.